The entry below describes one T cell receptor (beta chain). Its antigen is undetermined. The data were taken from a study of blood T cells in healthy people across ages. Combining a sample-barcoded 5' primer with a J-beta primer mix, a second PCR ran for roughly 7 to 12 cycles. TCRdb reprocessed the 5' RACE reads with MiXCR, giving one entry per CDR3 protein. The sample lists under 1,100,000 distinct CDR3 sequences; about 23% were seen once. The CDR3 extends over 13 amino acids. Findings of the study overall: Long-lived and aged donors differed, with more naive CD4+ cells and higher diversity in the long-lived.

This sample was also put to use in a study of T cells of mothers and their children.

V is TRBV21-1 and J is TRBJ2-4; the table's D call, TRBD1, was not checked against the DNA. TRBV21-1 is a pseudogene segment. The sequenced sample consisted of blood. The sequence derives from a girl aged 2 to 10 in good health. CDR3: CASSGTGANIQYF. The CDR3 bases are TGTGCCAGCAGCGGGACAGGGGCAAACATTCAGTACTTC.